Listed here is a single TCR beta chain. Its cognate antigen is unknown. The data derive from a study of monozygotic twins with inflammatory bowel disease. Study-level points and caveats: The co-twins with IBD showed lower TCRbeta diversity (inverse Simpson) than their healthy siblings.

The authors made each sample's cDNA in eight separate reactions. TCRdb reprocessed the 5' RACE reads and keeps a single row for each CDR3 protein, giving no DNA. The sample has about 380,000 distinct CDR3 sequences. The CDR3 runs 16 residues. The sequencing input was blood. The source is a human donor with ulcerative colitis or Crohn's disease, or a healthy co-twin of an affected twin (not recorded which). The rearrangement joins TRBV12-3 or TRBV12-4 to TRBJ2-1; as DNA is missing, the TRBD2 call by TCRdb cannot be tested. The CDR3 is CASHPGLRGRGDEQFF.